This T cell receptor beta chain was observed in a study of glioma-infiltrating T cells. Germline loops: CDR1 SNHLY, CDR2 FYNNEI. The CDR3 loop spans 12 amino acids. The V end was cut by 6 bases, the J end by 7 bases, with 12 bases between. The iRepertoire nested amplicon-rescue multiplex PCR amplified TCR alpha and beta CDR3s from RNA. One entry per CDR3 protein results from TCRdb running MiXCR on the multiplex PCR reads. The sample consists of approximately 100,000 distinct CDR3 sequences, about 28% of them appearing once. Concerning this clonotype: Its specificity is not known.

The study's findings and limits: Only very few CDR3 sequences appeared in both tissue and blood. Above-expected tissue-blood divergence occurred in all gliomas, most in low-grade ones.

The chain employs TRBV2 and TRBJ1-2; D gene ambiguous. Sequenced sample: glioma tissue, nonneoplastic brain tissue, or PBMCs (not recorded which). The receptor was derived from a human donor with low-grade glioma or glioblastoma, undergoing nonglioma brain surgery, or in good health (not recorded which). The CDR3 is CASSVAGRGYTF. CDR3 DNA sequence: TGTGCCAGCAGCGTAGCCGGACGTGGCTACACCTTC.